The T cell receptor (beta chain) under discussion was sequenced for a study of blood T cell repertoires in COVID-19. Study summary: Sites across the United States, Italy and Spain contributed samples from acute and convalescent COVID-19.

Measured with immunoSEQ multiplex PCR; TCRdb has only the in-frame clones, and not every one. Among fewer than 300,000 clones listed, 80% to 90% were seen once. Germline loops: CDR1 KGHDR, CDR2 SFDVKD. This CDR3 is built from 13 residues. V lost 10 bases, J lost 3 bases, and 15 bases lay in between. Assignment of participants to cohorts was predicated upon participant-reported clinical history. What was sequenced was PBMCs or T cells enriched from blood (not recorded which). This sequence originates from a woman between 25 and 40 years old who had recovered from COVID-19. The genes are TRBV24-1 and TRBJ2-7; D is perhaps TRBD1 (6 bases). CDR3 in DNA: TGTGCCACTCAACAGGGCCAGAACTACGAGCAGTACTTC. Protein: CATQQGQNYEQYF.